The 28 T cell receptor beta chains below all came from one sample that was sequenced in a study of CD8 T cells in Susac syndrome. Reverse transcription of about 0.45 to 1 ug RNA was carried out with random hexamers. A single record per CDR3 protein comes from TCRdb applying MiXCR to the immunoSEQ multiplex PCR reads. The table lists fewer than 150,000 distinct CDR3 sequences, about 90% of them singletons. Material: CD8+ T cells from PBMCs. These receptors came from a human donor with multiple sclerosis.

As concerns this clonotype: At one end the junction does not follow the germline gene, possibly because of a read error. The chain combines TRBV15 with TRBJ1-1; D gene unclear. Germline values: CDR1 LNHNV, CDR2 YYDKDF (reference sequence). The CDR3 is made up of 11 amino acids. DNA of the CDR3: TGTGCCACCAGCTACGGTCTTGAAGTTTTCTTT. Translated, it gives CATSYGLEVFF.

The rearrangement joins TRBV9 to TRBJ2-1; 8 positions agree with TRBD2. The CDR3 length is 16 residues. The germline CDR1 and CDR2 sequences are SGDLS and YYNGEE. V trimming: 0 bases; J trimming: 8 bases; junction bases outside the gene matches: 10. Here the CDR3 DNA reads TGTGCCAGCAGCGTAGCTACGGTTAGCGGGGAGGATGAGCAGTTCTTC. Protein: CASSVATVSGEDEQFF.

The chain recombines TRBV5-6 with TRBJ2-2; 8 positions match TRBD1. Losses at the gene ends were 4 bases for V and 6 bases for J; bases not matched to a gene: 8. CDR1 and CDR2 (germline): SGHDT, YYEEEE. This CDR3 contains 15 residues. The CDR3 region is CASSPRGLGPGELFF. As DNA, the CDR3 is TGTGCCAGCAGCCCCAGGGGGCTTGGGCCCGGGGAGCTGTTTTTT.

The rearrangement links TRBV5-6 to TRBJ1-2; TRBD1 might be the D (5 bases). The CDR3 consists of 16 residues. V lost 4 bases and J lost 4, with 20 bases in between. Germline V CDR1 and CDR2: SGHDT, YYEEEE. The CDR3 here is CASSPQGREVVYGYTF. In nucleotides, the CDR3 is TGTGCCAGCAGCCCGCAGGGAAGGGAGGTGGTCTATGGCTACACCTTC.

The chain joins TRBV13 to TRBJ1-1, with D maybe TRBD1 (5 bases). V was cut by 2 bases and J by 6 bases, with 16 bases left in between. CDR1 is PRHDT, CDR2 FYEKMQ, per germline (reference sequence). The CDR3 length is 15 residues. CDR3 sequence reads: CASSLTRGGGSEAFF. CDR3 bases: TGTGCCAGCAGCTTAACAAGGGGCGGAGGGTCTGAAGCTTTCTTT.

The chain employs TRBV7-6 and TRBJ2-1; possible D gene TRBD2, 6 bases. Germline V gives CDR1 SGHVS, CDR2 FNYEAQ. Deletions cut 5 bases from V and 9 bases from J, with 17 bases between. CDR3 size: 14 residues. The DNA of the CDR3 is TGTGCCAGCAGCCCCGAAATGGAGGGGAGTGAGCAGTTCTTC. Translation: CASSPEMEGSEQFF.

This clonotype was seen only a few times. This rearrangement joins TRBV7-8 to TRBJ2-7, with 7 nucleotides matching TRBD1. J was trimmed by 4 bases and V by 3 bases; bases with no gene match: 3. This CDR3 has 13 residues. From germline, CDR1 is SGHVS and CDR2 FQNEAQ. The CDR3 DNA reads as TGTGCCAGCAGCTTCACGGGACAGTACGAGCAGTACTTC. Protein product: CASSFTGQYEQYF.

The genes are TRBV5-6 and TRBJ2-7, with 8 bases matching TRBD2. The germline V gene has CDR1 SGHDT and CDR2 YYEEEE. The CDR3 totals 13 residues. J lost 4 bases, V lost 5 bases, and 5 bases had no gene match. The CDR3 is CASRLTGGYEQYF. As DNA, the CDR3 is TGTGCCAGCAGGCTGACGGGGGGGTACGAGCAGTACTTC.

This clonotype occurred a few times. CDR3 amino acids: CASSFMGPNEKLFF. CDR3 DNA sequence: TGTGCCAGCAGTTTTATGGGACCTAATGAAAAACTGTTTTTT. The chain uses TRBV6-5 and TRBJ1-4; a weak D match, TRBD1 (5 bases). Germline V gene data show CDR1 as MNHEY and CDR2 as SVGAGI. V gave up 4 bases and J gave up 3 bases, with 9 bases separating them. CDR3 length equals 14 residues.

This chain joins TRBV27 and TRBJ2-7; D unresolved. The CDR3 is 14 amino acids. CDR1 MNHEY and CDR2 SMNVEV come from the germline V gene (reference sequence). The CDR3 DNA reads TGTTTTTTTTTCAAGCAGAAGACGGCATACGAGCAGTACTTC. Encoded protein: CFFFKQKTAYEQYF.

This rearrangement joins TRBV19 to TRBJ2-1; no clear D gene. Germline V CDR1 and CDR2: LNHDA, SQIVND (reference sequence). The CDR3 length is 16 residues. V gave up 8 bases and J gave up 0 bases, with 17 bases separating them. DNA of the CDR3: TGTGCCAGTCTCTCTTACCCGTCAAGCTCCTACAATGAGCAGTTCTTC. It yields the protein CASLSYPSSSYNEQFF.

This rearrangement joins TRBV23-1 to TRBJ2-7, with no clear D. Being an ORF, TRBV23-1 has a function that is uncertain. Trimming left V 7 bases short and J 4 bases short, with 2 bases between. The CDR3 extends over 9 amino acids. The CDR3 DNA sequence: TGCGCCAGCATTTACGAGCAGTACTTC. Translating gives CASIYEQYF.

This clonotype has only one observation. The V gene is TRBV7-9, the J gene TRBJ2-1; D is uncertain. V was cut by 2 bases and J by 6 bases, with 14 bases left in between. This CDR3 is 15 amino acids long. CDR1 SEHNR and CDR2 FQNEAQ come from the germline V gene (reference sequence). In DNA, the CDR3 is TGTGCCAGCAGCTTATCAGTGCGACCGAGCAATGAGCAGTTCTTC. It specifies CASSLSVRPSNEQFF.

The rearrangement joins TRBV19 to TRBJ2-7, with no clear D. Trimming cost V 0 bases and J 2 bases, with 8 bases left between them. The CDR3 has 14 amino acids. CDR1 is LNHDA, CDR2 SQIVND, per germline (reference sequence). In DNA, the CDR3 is TGTGCCAGTAGTATAGATCTCGCGACCTACGAGCAGTACTTC. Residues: CASSIDLATYEQYF.

The CDR3 protein is CASRSLRGGELFF. DNA of the CDR3: TGTGCCAGCAGATCCCTTCGGGGCGGGGAGCTGTTTTTT. The V gene is TRBV11-2, the J gene TRBJ2-2, with a weak D call TRBD2 (5 bases). The V end was cut by 6 bases, the J end by 7 bases, with 12 bases between. CDR1 is SGHAT and CDR2 is FQNNGV in the germline V gene. There are 13 residues in the CDR3.

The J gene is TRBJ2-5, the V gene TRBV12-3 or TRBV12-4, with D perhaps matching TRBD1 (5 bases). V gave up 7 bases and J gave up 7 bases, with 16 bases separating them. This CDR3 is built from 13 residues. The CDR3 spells CASTREPRVTQYF. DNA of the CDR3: TGTGCCAGCACCAGGGAACCAAGAGTGACCCAGTACTTC.

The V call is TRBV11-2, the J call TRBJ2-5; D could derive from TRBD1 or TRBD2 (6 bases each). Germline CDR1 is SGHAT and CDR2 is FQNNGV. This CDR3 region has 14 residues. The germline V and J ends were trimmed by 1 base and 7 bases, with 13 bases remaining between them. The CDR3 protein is CASSLAGDLATQYF. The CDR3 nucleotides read TGTGCCAGCAGCTTAGCAGGGGACTTAGCGACCCAGTACTTC.

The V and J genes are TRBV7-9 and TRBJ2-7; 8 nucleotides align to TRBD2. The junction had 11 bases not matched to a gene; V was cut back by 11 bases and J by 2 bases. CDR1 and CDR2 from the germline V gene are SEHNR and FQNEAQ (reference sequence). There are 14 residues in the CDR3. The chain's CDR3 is CASEAGASPYEQYF. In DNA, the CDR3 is TGTGCCTCCGAAGCGGGAGCCTCCCCCTACGAGCAGTACTTC.

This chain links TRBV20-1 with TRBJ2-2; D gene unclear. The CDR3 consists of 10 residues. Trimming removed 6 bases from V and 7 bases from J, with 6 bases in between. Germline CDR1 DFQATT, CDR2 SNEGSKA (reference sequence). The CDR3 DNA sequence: TGCAGTGCCTTTTTCGGGGAGCTGTTTTTT. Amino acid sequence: CSAFFGELFF.

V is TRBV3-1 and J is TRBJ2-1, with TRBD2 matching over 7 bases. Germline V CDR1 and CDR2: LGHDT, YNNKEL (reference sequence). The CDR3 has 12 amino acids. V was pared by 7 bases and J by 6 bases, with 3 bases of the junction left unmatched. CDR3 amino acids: CASKGGSNEQFF. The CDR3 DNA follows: TGTGCCAGCAAAGGCGGGAGCAATGAGCAGTTCTTC.

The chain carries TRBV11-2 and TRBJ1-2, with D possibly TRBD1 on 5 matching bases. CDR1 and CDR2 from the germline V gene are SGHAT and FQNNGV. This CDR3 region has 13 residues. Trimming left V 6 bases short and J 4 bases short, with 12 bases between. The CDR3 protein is CASSNGGGYGYTF. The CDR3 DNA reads TGTGCCAGCAGTAACGGCGGGGGCTATGGCTACACCTTC.

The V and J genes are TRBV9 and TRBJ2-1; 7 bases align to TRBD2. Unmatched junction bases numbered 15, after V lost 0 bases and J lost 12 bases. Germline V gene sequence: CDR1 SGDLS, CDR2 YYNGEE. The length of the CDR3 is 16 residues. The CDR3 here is CASSVEAGVTGLAQFF. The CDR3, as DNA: TGTGCCAGCAGCGTAGAGGCGGGAGTCACTGGTTTAGCGCAGTTCTTC.

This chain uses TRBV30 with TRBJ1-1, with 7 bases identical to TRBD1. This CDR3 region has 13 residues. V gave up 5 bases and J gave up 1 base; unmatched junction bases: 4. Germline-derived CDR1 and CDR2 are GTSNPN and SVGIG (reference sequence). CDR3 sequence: CAWPGQKNTEAFF. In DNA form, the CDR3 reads TGTGCCTGGCCGGGACAGAAGAACACTGAAGCTTTCTTT.

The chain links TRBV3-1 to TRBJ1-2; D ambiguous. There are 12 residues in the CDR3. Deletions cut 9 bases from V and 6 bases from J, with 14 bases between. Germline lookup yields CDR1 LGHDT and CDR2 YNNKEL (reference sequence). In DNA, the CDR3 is TGTGCCAGTTCGTGGGAAAACCATGGCTACACCTTC. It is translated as CASSWENHGYTF.

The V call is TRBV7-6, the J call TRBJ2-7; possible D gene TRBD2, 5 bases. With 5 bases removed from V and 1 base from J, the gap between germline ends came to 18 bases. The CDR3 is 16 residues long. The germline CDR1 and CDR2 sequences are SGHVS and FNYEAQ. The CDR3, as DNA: TGTGCCAGCAGCATCCGTGGAGCGGATCAATCCTACGAGCAGTACTTC. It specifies CASSIRGADQSYEQYF.

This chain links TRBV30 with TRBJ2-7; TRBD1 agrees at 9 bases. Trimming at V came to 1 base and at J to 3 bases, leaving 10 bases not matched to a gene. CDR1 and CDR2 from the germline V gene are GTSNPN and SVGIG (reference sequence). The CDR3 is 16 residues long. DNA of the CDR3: TGTGCCTGGAGTGCTGACAGGGGGTATTTACTCTACGAGCAGTACTTC. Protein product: CAWSADRGYLLYEQYF.

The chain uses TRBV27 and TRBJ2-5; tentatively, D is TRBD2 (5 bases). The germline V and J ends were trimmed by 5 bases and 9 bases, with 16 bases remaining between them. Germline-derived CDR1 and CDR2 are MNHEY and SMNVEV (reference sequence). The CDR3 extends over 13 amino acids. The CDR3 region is CASSIGRGRAQYF. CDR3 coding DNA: TGTGCCAGCAGTATAGGACGGGGTCGGGCCCAGTACTTC.

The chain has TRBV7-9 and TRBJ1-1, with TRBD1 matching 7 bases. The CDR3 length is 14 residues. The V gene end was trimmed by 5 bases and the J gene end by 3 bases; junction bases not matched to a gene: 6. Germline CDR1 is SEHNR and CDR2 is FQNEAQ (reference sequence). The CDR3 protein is CASSGTELYTEAFF. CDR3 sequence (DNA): TGTGCCAGCAGCGGGACAGAATTGTACACTGAAGCTTTCTTT.